This T cell receptor (beta chain) originates from a study of shared clonotypes between healthy human individuals. Trimming stripped 4 bases from V and 0 bases from J, with 6 bases between. Germline V gene sequence: CDR1 SNHLY, CDR2 FYNNEI. The CDR3 length is 13 residues. Terminally differentiated effector memory CD45RA+ cells were left out of the naive CD8 fraction, which was CD45RO-negative and positively selected for CCR7. A note on this clone: Other DNA sequences in the same sample also yield this CDR3.

TCRdb's table, derived via immunoSEQ multiplex PCR, lists solely in-frame clones and lacks some. Of millions of clones listed, about 93% are singletons. The source material was naive CD8+ T cells from PBMCs. The clonotype was recovered from a man aged 18 to 35 in good health. Some clones in this sample may be carry-over from other donors' samples. This chain connects TRBV2 to TRBJ1-1; the D is unclear. DNA for the CDR3: TGTGCCAGCAGTGGGGTCTTGAACACTGAAGCTTTCTTT. Translating gives CASSGVLNTEAFF.